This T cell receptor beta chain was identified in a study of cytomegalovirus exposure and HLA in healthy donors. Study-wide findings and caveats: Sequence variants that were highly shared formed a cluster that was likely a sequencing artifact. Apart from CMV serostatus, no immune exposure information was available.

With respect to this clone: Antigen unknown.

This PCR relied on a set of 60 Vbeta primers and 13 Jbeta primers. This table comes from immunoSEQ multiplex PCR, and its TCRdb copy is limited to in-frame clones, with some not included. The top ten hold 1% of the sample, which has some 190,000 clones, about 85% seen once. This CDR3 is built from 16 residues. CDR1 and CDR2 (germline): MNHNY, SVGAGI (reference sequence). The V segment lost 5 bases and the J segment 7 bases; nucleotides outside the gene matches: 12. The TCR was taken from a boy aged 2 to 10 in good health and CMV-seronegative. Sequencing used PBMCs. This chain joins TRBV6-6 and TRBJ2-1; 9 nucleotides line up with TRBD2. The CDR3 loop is CASSTTAGGTLNEQFF. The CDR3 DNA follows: TGTGCCAGCAGTACCACGGCGGGGGGGACCTTAAATGAGCAGTTCTTC.